Listed below are T cell receptor beta chains from one sample, sequenced in a study of T-cell reconstitution after alpha-beta-depleted transplantation in children. TCRdb re-called the PCR reads through MiXCR, storing one row per CDR3 protein. This table has a few hundred thousand distinct CDR3 sequences, about a tenth appearing once. The sequenced sample was PBMCs from the stem cell graft donor, obtained from the stem cell graft. The receptor set was obtained from a human donor who donated a stem cell graft to a child with acute lymphoblastic leukemia. CDR3s include the opening cysteine and the closing phenylalanine or tryptophan. A D gene is named only where the DNA matches it firmly. The size of a clone is reported for some rows only, either as once, few or many, or as a class for expanded clones.

.	TRBV20-1	.	TRBJ2-5	CSARSGTARETQYF	TGCAGTGCTAGATCCGGGACGGCCCGGGAGACCCAGTACTTC
few	TRBV4-3	TRBD1	TRBJ2-2	CASSHNRGAGELFF	TGCGCCAGCAGCCATAACAGGGGGGCCGGGGAGCTGTTTTTT
.	TRBV11-2	TRBD2	TRBJ2-3	CASSALAGGPTVTDTQYF	TGTGCCAGCAGCGCACTAGCGGGAGGGCCGACCGTAACAGATACGCAGTATTTT
many	TRBV15	.	TRBJ2-2	CATSRSNTGELFF	TGTGCCACCAGCAGATCAAACACCGGGGAGCTGTTTTTT
few	TRBV7-8	.	TRBJ2-7	CASSSSLGGPYEQYF	TGTGCCAGCAGCTCCAGCCTCGGCGGCCCCTACGAGCAGTACTTC
.	TRBV29-1	TRBD1	TRBJ1-1	CSVEGTGVYTEAFF	TGCAGCGTTGAAGGGACAGGGGTTTACACTGAAGCTTTCTTT
many	TRBV20-1	TRBD2	TRBJ2-2	CSARRTTSALFTGELFF	TGCAGTGCTAGGAGGACAACTAGCGCACTCTTCACCGGGGAGCTGTTTTTT
.	TRBV7-2	TRBD1	TRBJ1-2	CASSFRDRDYGYTF	TGTGCCAGCAGCTTCCGGGACAGGGATTATGGCTACACCTTC
many	TRBV5-1	TRBD2	TRBJ2-3	CASSPGTSGATDTQYF	TGCGCCAGCAGCCCGGGGACTAGCGGAGCCACAGATACGCAGTATTTT
few	TRBV11-1	.	TRBJ1-5	CASSLLGWMYRPTSNQPQHF	TGTGCCAGCAGCTTATTAGGGTGGATGTACCGACCTACTAGCAATCAGCCCCAGCATTTT
few	TRBV6-1	TRBD2	TRBJ2-5	CASSRRGYQETQYF	TGTGCCAGCAGCCGGCGGGGGTACCAAGAGACCCAGTACTTC
.	TRBV7-9	.	TRBJ1-1	CASSKEGQAFF	TGTGCCAGCAGCAAAGAAGGGCAAGCTTTCTTT
many	TRBV6-5	TRBD1	TRBJ2-7	CASGATGGEQYF	TGTGCCAGCGGGGCGACAGGGGGCGAGCAGTACTTC
.	TRBV4-3	TRBD2	TRBJ2-3	CASSQILAGDPFGTQYF	TGCGCCAGCAGCCAGATTTTAGCGGGAGACCCCTTCGGTACGCAGTATTTT
few	TRBV7-2	TRBD2	TRBJ2-4	CASSRGLAGVKNIQYF	TGTGCCAGCAGCAGGGGACTAGCGGGGGTCAAAAACATTCAGTACTTC
.	TRBV5-6	.	TRBJ2-2	CASSLLLYPVNTGELFF	TGTGCCAGCAGCTTGCTCCTGTATCCCGTGAACACCGGGGAGCTGTTTTTT
.	TRBV12-3/TRBV12-4	.	TRBJ2-2	CASSHRRWNTGELFF	TGTGCCAGCAGTCATCGACGGTGGAACACCGGGGAGCTGTTTTTT
.	TRBV25-1	.	TRBJ2-7	CASSEERAYEQYF	TGTGCCAGCAGTGAAGAGAGGGCCTACGAGCAGTACTTC
many	TRBV12-3/TRBV12-4	.	TRBJ2-7	CASSPSWSGEQYF	TGTGCCAGCAGTCCCTCCTGGAGTGGTGAGCAGTACTTC
.	TRBV7-2	TRBD2	TRBJ2-7	CASGLAGNEQYF	TGTGCCAGCGGACTAGCGGGAAACGAGCAGTACTTC
.	TRBV28	TRBD2	TRBJ2-7	CASSLIAGSGEQYF	TGTGCCAGCAGTTTAATAGCGGGATCGGGGGAGCAGTACTTC
.	TRBV5-5	.	TRBJ2-5	CASSRSLGSQETQYF	TGTGCCAGCAGCCGGTCATTGGGCAGCCAAGAGACCCAGTACTTC
.	TRBV28	.	TRBJ2-5	CASSWAGYQVETQYF	TGTGCCAGCAGTTGGGCAGGGTACCAAGTGGAGACCCAGTACTTC
few	TRBV19	TRBD2	TRBJ2-1	CASSIIFPRVWGGLLLDNEQFF	TGTGCCAGTAGTATAATATTTCCCCGGGTCTGGGGGGGACTGCTCCTTGACAATGAGCAGTTCTTC
few	TRBV10-3	.	TRBJ1-6	CAIRPRDRPLHF	TGTGCCATCAGACCCCGGGACCGTCCCCTCCACTTT
many	TRBV11-2	TRBD2	TRBJ2-1	CASSLGGTSSNEQFF	TGTGCCAGCAGCTTAGGTGGGACTAGTTCCAATGAGCAGTTCTTC
few	TRBV7-2	TRBD1	TRBJ1-5	CASSLNQGAEQPQHF	TGTGCCAGCAGCTTAAACCAGGGGGCAGAGCAGCCCCAGCATTTT
.	TRBV7-2	.	TRBJ2-7	CASSFNGGNEQYF	TGTGCCAGCAGCTTCAACGGCGGGAACGAGCAGTACTTC
few	TRBV5-1	.	TRBJ2-5	CASSSAVGLETQYF	TGCGCCAGCAGCTCGGCCGTGGGGCTGGAGACCCAGTACTTC
few	TRBV5-6	.	TRBJ2-3	CASSLGRGKIDTQYF	TGTGCCAGCAGCTTGGGTCGCGGGAAGATCGATACGCAGTATTTT
few	TRBV3-1	.	TRBJ2-7	CASSPRRRYEQYF	TGTGCCAGCAGCCCGCGACGCCGCTACGAGCAGTACTTC
many	TRBV7-8	TRBD2	TRBJ2-7	CASSSYRTSGTYEQYF	TGTGCCAGCAGCTCCTACCGGACTAGCGGCACCTACGAGCAGTACTTC
.	TRBV2	.	TRBJ2-3	CASSAPIAGTDTQYF	TGTGCCAGCAGTGCACCTATAGCAGGGACAGATACGCAGTATTTT
few	TRBV28	.	TRBJ2-1	CASSLALSSYNEQFF	TGTGCCAGCAGTTTAGCCCTGAGCTCCTACAATGAGCAGTTCTTC
.	TRBV4-1	.	TRBJ2-7	CASSEGARRGLYEQYF	TGCGCCAGCAGCGAAGGGGCCCGCCGGGGGCTCTACGAGCAGTACTTC
few	TRBV6-5	.	TRBJ2-7	CASSYSASRGDEQYF	TGTGCCAGCAGTTACTCTGCCTCGAGAGGAGACGAGCAGTACTTC
many	TRBV7-2	.	TRBJ2-1	CASSLSLATNEQFF	TGTGCCAGCAGCTTATCCCTAGCGACCAATGAGCAGTTCTTC
many	TRBV5-5	TRBD1	TRBJ1-1	CASSLDRVTEAFF	TGTGCCAGCAGCCTCGACAGGGTAACTGAAGCTTTCTTT
.	TRBV6-2/TRBV6-3	TRBD2	TRBJ2-5	CASSRPAGFQETQYF	TGTGCCAGCAGCCGACCAGCGGGGTTCCAAGAGACCCAGTACTTC
.	TRBV5-5	.	TRBJ2-7	CASGQPGAYEQYF	TGTGCCAGCGGCCAACCCGGGGCCTACGAGCAGTACTTC
many	TRBV27	.	TRBJ1-1	CASSEYGTTEAFF	TGTGCCAGCAGTGAATATGGGACCACCGAAGCTTTCTTT
few	TRBV5-1	TRBD2	TRBJ2-3	CASSLNGLAMRTDTQYF	TGCGCCAGCAGCTTGAACGGACTAGCGATGCGCACAGATACGCAGTATTTT
.	TRBV5-1	.	TRBJ1-2	CASSNRDTGIYGYTF	TGCGCCAGCAGCAACCGGGACACAGGAATTTATGGCTACACCTTC